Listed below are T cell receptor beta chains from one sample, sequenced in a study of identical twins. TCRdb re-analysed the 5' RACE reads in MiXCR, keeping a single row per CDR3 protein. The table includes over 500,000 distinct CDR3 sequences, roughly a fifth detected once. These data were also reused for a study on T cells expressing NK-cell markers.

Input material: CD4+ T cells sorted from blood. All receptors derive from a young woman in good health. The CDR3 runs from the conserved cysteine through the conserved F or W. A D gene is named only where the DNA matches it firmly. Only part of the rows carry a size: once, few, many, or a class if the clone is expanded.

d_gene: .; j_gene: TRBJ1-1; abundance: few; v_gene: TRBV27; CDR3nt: TGTGCCAGCAGTTTAGGAATCTCGGGGATGATACCTTTCTTT; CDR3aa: CASSLGISGMIPFF
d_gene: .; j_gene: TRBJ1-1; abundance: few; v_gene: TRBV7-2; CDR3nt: TGTGCCAGCAGCTTCCTAGGATCTGAAGCTTTCTTT; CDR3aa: CASSFLGSEAFF
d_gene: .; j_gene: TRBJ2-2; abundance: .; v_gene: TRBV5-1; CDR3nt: TGCGCCAGCAGCCTTCCTCAGGGAGTCCTTAACACCGGGGAGCTGTTTTTT; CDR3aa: CASSLPQGVLNTGELFF
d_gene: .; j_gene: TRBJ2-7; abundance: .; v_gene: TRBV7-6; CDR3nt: TGTGCCAGCAGCTTAGAAGAGCGACACAGCGAGCAGTACTTC; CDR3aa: CASSLEERHSEQYF
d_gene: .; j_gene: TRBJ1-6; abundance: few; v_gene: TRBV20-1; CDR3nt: TGCAGTGCTAGTCATCTCGGCACAAATTCACCCCTCCACTTT; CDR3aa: CSASHLGTNSPLHF
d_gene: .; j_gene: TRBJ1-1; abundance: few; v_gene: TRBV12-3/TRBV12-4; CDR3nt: TGTGCCAGCAGTTCCGCGGCCTGGAACACTGAAGCTTTCTTT; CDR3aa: CASSSAAWNTEAFF
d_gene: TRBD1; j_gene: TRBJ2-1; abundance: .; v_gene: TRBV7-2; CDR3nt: TGTGCCAGCAGCCCCACTCCGGGACAGAGCTCCTACAATGAGCAGTTCTTC; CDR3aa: CASSPTPGQSSYNEQFF
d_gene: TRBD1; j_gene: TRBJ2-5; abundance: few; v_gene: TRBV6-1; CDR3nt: TGTGCCAGCAGTAGGGACAGGGAAGGAGAGACCCAGTACTTC; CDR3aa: CASSRDREGETQYF
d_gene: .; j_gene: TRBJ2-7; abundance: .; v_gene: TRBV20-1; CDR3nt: TGCAGTGCTAGAGATCCCAGGGGGAGGTACGAGCAGTACTTC; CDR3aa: CSARDPRGRYEQYF
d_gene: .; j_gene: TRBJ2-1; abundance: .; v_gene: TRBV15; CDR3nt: TGTGCCACCAGCAGAGATAGGCGGTCCTACAATGAGCAGTTCTTC; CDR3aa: CATSRDRRSYNEQFF
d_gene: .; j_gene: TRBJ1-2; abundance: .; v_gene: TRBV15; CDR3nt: TGTGCCACCAGCAGAGACAGGGATTACGTCTATGGCTACACCTTC; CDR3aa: CATSRDRDYVYGYTF
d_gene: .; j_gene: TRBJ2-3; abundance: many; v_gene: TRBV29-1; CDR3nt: TGCAGCGTTGTCCAGTCTGGGGATACGCAGTATTTT; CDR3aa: CSVVQSGDTQYF
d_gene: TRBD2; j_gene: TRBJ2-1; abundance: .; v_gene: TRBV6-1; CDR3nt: TGTGCCAGCAGTCCCTTTAGCGGGGGGGCCCGCCATGAGCAGTTCTTC; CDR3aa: CASSPFSGGARHEQFF
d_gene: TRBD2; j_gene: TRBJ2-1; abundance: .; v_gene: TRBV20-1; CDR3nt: TGCAGTGCTAGCCTAAATAGCGGGGGATACAATGAGCAGTTCTTC; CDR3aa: CSASLNSGGYNEQFF
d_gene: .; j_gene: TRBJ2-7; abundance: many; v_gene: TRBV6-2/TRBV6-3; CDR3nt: TGTGCCAGCAGTTACACGGGGACTGTGCAGTACTTC; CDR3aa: CASSYTGTVQYF
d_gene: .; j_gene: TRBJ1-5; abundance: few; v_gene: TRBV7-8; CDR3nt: TGTGCCAGCAGCTTAAACAGGGACGGGCAGCCCCAGCATTTT; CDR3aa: CASSLNRDGQPQHF
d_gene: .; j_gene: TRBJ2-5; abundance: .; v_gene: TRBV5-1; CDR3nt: TGCGCCAGCCGAGCGGACGGGTATCGGGAGACCCAGTACTTC; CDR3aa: CASRADGYRETQYF
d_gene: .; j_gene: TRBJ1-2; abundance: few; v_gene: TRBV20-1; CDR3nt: TGCAGTGCTAGAGCTTTTGCGGAAGGCTACACCTTC; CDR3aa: CSARAFAEGYTF
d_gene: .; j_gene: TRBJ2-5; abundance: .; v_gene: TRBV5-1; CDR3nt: TGCGCCAGCAGCTTGGGATGGGGAAAAGAGACCCAGTACTTC; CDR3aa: CASSLGWGKETQYF
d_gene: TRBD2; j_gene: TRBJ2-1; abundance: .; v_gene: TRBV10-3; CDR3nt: TGTGCCATCACCCGGACTAGTCCAACCAATGAGCAGTTCTTC; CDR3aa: CAITRTSPTNEQFF
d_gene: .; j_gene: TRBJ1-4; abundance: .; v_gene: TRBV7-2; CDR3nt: TGTGCCAGCAGCTTATGGCGGACGGTGAATGAAAAACTGTTTTTT; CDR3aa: CASSLWRTVNEKLFF
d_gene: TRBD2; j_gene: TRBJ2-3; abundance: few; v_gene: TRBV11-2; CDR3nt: TGTGCCAGCAGCCCGCGGGGGGGCGGGGGAGCGGGAACAGATACGCAGTATTTT; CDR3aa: CASSPRGGGGAGTDTQYF
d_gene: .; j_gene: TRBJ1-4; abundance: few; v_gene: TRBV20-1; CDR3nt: TGCAGTGCTAGAGAGGGGGATGAAAAACTGTTTTTT; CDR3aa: CSAREGDEKLFF
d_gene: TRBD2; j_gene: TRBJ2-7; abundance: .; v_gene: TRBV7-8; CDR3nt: TGTGCCAGCAGCTTAGGCCTAGCGGGGGGATATTCCTACGAGCAGTACTTC; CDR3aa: CASSLGLAGGYSYEQYF
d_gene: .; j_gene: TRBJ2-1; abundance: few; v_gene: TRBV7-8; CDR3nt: TGTGCCAGCAGCCCATTAACTGAGCAGTTCTTC; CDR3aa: CASSPLTEQFF
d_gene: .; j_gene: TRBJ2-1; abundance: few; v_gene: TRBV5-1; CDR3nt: TGCGCCAGCTCCAACCTAGGGCAGGGGAATCAGGAGCAGTTCTTC; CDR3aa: CASSNLGQGNQEQFF
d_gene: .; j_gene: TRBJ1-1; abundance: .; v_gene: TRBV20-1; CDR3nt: TGCAGTGCTAGGGGGGACGCGGCGAACACTGAAGCTTTCTTT; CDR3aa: CSARGDAANTEAFF
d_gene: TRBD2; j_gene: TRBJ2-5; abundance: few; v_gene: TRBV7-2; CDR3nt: TGTGCCAGCAGCGCCCTAGCGGGAGTCGTAGAGACCCAGTACTTC; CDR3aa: CASSALAGVVETQYF
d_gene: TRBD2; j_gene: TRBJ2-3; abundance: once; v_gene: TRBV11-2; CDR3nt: TGTGCCAGCAGCCCTACGAGGAGACTAGCGGGAGGGACTACTAGCACAGATACGCAGTATTTT; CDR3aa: CASSPTRRLAGGTTSTDTQYF
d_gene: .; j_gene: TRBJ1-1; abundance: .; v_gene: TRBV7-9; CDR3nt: TGTGCCAGCAGCTTAGCGGGGGCAGCTGGGGAAGCTTTCTTT; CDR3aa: CASSLAGAAGEAFF
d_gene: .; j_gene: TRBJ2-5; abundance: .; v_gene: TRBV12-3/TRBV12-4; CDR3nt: TGTGCCAGCAGACACCACACTGGGGCAAGGAAAGAGACCCAGTACTTC; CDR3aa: CASRHHTGARKETQYF
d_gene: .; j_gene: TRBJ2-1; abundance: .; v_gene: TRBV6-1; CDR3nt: TGTGCCAGCAGCCGGACAGTGACTTATGCCAATGAGCAGTTCTTC; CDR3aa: CASSRTVTYANEQFF
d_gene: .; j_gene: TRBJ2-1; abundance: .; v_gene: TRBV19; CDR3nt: TGTGCCAGCTCCATGGCGGGAAGCTCCTACAATGAGCAGTTCTTC; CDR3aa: CASSMAGSSYNEQFF
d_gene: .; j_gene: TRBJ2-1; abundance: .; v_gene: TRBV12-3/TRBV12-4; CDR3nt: TGTGCCAGCAGTTCACAGGGGACTACCATAATTTACAATGAGCAGTTCTTC; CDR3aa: CASSSQGTTIIYNEQFF
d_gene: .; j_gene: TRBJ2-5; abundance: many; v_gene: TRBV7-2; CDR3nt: TGTGCCAGCAGCTTACAGGGAGAGACCCAGTACTTC; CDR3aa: CASSLQGETQYF
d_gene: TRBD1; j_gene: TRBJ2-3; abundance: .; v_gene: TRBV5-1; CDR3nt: TGCGCCAGCAGCTTACAGGGGATCACAGATACGCAGTATTTT; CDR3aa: CASSLQGITDTQYF
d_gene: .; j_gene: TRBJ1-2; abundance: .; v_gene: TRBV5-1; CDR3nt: TGCGCCAGCAGCTTGGTTGTCAGTCACGTCCGTGGCTACACCTTC; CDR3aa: CASSLVVSHVRGYTF
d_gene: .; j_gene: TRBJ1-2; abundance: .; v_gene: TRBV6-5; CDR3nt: TGTGCCAGCAGTTACGACCGGGGAGAAAATGGCTACACCTTC; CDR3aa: CASSYDRGENGYTF
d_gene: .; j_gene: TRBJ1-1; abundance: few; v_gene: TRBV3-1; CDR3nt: TGTGCCAGCAGCCTAAGTCAGGGTGTGAACACTGAAGCTTTCTTT; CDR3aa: CASSLSQGVNTEAFF
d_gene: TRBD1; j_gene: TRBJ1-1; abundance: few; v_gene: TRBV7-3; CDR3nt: TGTGCCAGCAGCGTTACAGGGGGCCACACTGAAGCTTTCTTT; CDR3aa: CASSVTGGHTEAFF
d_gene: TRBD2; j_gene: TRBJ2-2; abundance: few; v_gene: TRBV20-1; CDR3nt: TGCAGTGCTAGAGACGGGGGGGCCTTCACCGGGGAGCTGTTTTTT; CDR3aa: CSARDGGAFTGELFF
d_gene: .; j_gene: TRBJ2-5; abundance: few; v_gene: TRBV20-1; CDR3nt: TGCAGTGCTACCTCATATCCGGGTCGGGGAGAGACCCAGTACTTC; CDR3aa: CSATSYPGRGETQYF
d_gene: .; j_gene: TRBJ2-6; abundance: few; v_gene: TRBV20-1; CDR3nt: TGCAGTGCTACCAGTACCTCCGGAGCCAACGTCCTGACTTTC; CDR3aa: CSATSTSGANVLTF
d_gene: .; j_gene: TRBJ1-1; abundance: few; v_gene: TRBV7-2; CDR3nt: TGTGCCAGCAGCCGGAGTCGGGGGAGCGCTGAAGCTTTCTTT; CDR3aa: CASSRSRGSAEAFF
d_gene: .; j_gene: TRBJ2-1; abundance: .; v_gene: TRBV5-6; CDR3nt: TGTGCCAGCAGCCAGGGGAGTTTCGGTGAGCAGTTCTTC; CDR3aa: CASSQGSFGEQFF
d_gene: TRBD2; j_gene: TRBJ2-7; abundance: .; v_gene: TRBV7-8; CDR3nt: TGTGCCAGCAGCTCCCAGCCCGGGACTAACAACGAGCAGTACTTC; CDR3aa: CASSSQPGTNNEQYF
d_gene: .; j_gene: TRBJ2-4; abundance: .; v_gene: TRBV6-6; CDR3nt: TGTGCCAGCAGTTACCCCACTACGGTATCAGCCAAAAACATTCAGTACTTC; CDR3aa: CASSYPTTVSAKNIQYF
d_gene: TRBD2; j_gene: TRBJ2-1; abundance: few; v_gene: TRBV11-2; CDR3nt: TGTGCCAGCAGCTTAAGGCTAGCGGGCGTATACAATGAGCAGTTCTTC; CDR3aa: CASSLRLAGVYNEQFF